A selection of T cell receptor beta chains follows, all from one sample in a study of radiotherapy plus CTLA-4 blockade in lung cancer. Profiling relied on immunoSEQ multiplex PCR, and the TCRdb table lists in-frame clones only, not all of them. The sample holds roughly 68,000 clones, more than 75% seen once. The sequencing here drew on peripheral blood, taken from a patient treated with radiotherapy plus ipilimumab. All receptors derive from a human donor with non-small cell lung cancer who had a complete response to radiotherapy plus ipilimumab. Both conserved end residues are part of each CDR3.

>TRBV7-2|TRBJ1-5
CASSLGGTGLGQPQHF
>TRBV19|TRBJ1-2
CASSTIGTGGGGYTF
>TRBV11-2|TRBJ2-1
CASSLGMRNEQFF
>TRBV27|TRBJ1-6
CASSLNRGNSPLHF
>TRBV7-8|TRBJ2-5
CASSLGGWTEETQYF
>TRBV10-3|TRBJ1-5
CAISESFSSGFSNQPQHF
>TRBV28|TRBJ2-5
CASSLTQETQYF
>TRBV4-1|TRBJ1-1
CASSRTGIPGTEAFF
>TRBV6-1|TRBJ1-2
CASSETGYGYTF
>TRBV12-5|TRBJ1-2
CASGFTPGGSSYGYTF
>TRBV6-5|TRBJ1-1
CASSYSGGNTEAFF
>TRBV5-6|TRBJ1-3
CASSLAGLDTIYF
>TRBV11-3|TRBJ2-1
CASSLVPPYNEQFF
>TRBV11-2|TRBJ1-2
CASSRDPVGYTF
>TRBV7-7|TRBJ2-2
CASSLSSFAQTGELFF
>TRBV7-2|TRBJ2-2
CASSSAGGELFF
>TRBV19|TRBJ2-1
CASSRDTSYNEQFF
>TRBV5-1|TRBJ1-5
CASSLAPPGSGNQPQHF
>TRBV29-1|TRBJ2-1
CSVEGRGVYNEQFF
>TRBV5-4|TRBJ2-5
CASTLKKGSETQYF
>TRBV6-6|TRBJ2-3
CASSKAPVSTDTQYF
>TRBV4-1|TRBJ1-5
CASSQDSLGRGVNQPQHF
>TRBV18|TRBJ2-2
CASSPLARTNTGELFF
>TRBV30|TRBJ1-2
CAWSLQTGGYTF
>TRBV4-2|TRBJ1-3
CASSQGFRVDGNTIYF
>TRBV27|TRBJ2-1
CASSPLNNEQFF
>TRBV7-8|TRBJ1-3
CASSLGGGNTIYF
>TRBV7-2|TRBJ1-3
CASSGGQRSGNTIYF
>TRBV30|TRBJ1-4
CAWSVNLQNEKLFF
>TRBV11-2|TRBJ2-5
CASSLALAGGQETQYF
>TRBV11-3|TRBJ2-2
CASSPGTRTGELFF
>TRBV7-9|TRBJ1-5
CASSLEWAGQGQPQHF
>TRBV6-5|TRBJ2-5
CASPQEGVETQYF
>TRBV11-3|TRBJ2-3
CASSKLAGGPTDTQYF
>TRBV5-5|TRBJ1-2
CASSLDPERHSGYTF
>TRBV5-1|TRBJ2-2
CASSSGTANTGELFF
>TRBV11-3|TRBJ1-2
CASSSRGGGYGYTF
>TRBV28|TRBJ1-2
CASSLLGQYTF
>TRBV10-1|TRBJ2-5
CASSEAGVGQETQYF
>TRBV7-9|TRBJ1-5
CASSLEGDFGQPQHF